The TCR beta chain under discussion was sequenced for a study of technical replicates of blood from a few donors. Profiling relied on immunoSEQ multiplex PCR, and the TCRdb table lists in-frame clones only, not all of them. Of fewer than 100,000 clones listed, around 89% are singletons. J gave up 1 base and V 5 bases, and 7 bases lay outside the gene matches. Germline V gives CDR1 SGHNT, CDR2 YENEEA. The CDR3 contains 16 residues. J is TRBJ2-2 and V is TRBV11-3, with TRBD1 matching over 7 bases. The specimen sequenced was T cells isolated from PBMCs. The clonotype was recovered from a human donor in good health. CDR3: CASSPPRTGNTGELFF. CDR3 in DNA: TGTGCCAGCAGCCCACCCCGGACAGGGAACACCGGGGAGCTGTTTTTT.